Sequencing of this TCR beta chain was carried out in a study of response to subunit inactivated influenza vaccine. TCRdb reprocessed the RT-PCR reads via MiXCR and lists one record per CDR3 protein. Among hundreds of thousands of distinct CDR3 sequences, 7.6% were seen once, and the ten largest hold 10% to 15%. The CDR3 loop spans 15 amino acids. The V end lost 2 bases, the J end lost 3 bases, and 14 bases lay between the germline ends. CDR1 SGHTA and CDR2 FQGNSA come from the germline V gene. This clonotype was counted at least ten times. The V and J genes are TRBV7-2 and TRBJ2-7, with a tentative D call TRBD1 (5 bases). The source was PBMCs from blood, collected less than 30 months after vaccination. The origin of this receptor is a man aged 50-75 years who received an inactivated influenza vaccine. CDR3 amino acids: CASSLLWQGGYEQYF. DNA of the CDR3: TGTGCCAGCAGCTTATTGTGGCAGGGTGGCTACGAGCAGTACTTC. The whole variable domain, filled in from reference TRBV7-2 and TRBJ2-7, reads GAGVSQSPSNKVTEKGKDVELRCDPISGHTALYWYRQSLGQGLEFLIYFQGNSAPDKSGLPSDRFSAERTGGSVSTLTIQRTQQEDSAVYLCASSLLWQGGYEQYFGPGTRLTVT.